The clone carrying this TCR beta chain was observed many times. The antigen is not known. This sample is part of a study of T-cell reconstitution after alpha-beta-depleted transplantation in children. Regarding the study as a whole: Diversity of TCRbeta at day 60 was high in some patients, arising from surviving recipient T cells and thymic progenitors. T-cell counts and diversity at one year post-transplant came mainly from newly produced T cells. About two months after transplant, alpha-beta T cells reportedly came from several hundred expanded graft clones.

Deletions cut 7 bases from V and 3 bases from J, with 19 bases between. Germline V lookup: CDR1 MDHEN, CDR2 SYDVKM. This CDR3 contains 16 residues. It was with unique molecular identifiers that the TCRbeta library was prepared. Each CDR3 protein is one row after TCRdb ran MiXCR on the PCR reads. The sample contains under 35,000 distinct CDR3 sequences, about 6.3% of which appear only once. This chain links TRBV28 with TRBJ1-5, with D perhaps matching TRBD1 (5 bases). The TCR sequence derives from a male patient between 5 and 17 years old who had a stem cell transplant for acute myeloid leukemia, so the T cells may come from the graft donor. The specimen was PBMCs, mostly from graft donor cells, collected 180 days after TCRalphabeta/CD19-depleted stem cell transplant. CDR3 nucleotide sequence: TGTGCCAGCAATTGGAGAAGGGGACTGAACAATCAGCCCCAGCATTTT. Its translation is CASNWRRGLNNQPQHF. Full variable domain (missing parts from reference TRBV28 and TRBJ1-5): DVKVTQSSRYLVKRTGEKVFLECVQDMDHENMFWYRQDPGLGLRLIYFSYDVKMKEKGDIPEGYSVSREKKERFSLILESASTNQTSMYLCASNWRRGLNNQPQHFGDGTRLSIL.